The clone carrying this T cell receptor (beta chain) showed up just a few times. The sample belongs to a study of early T cells in non-severe SARS-CoV-2 infection. From the 5' RACE reads, TCRdb called clonotypes with MiXCR, one entry per CDR3 protein. The data contain nearly 80,000 distinct CDR3 sequences, roughly 12% of them singletons. V shed 3 bases, J shed 7 bases, and the junction held 6 bases outside the gene matches. The CDR3 covers 15 residues. The germline V gene has CDR1 SGDLS and CDR2 YYNGEE. V usage is TRBV9 and J usage is TRBJ1-6; 8 positions agree with TRBD1. The sample consisted of whole blood. This receptor was identified in an adult who was a healthcare worker with PCR-confirmed SARS-CoV-2 infection or an uninfected control (not recorded which). CDR3 sequence: CASSAHRGWNSPLHF. CDR3 nucleotide sequence: TGTGCCAGCAGCGCACACAGGGGGTGGAATTCACCCCTCCACTTT.